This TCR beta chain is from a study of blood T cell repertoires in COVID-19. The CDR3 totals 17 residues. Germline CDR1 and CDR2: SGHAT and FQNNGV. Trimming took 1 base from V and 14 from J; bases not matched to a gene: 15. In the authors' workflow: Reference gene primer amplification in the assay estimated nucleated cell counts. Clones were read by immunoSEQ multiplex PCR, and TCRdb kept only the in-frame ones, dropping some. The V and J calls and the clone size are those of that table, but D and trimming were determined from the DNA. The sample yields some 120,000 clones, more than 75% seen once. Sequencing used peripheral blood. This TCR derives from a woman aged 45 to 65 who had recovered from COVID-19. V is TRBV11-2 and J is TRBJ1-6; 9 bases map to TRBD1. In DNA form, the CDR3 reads TGTGCCAGCAGCTTAGTTTTTAGACAGGGGGGAGTAGTGGCCCTCCACTTT. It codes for CASSLVFRQGGVVALHF.